These 7 T cell receptor beta chains share one sample of origin, sequenced in a study of regulatory and conventional T cells in RAG deficiency. Regulatory T cells were sorted from blood as CD4+ CD25-high CD127-low cells. Profiled with immunoSEQ multiplex PCR; TCRdb holds only in-frame clones, not every one. The table shows some 20,000 clones, with approximately 90% occurring only once. This sample was also put to use in a study of regulatory T cells. From that study: The primer mix had 52 TRBV and 13 TRBJ primers.

Input material: Tregs sorted from blood. Source of these receptors: a human donor in good health.

The chain combines TRBV18 with TRBJ1-2; possible D gene TRBD1, 5 bases. The CDR3 is 12 amino acids. CDR1 and CDR2 (germline): KGHSH, LQKENI. V gave up 1 base and J gave up 8 bases, with 8 bases separating them. CDR3 bases: TGTGCCAGCTCACCACAGGGGAACGGCTACACCTTC. Protein product: CASSPQGNGYTF.

This clone was detected only a few times. In the same sample, other DNA sequences code for this CDR3. J is TRBJ1-3 and V is TRBV7-9; D gene unclear. The V and J ends lost 4 bases and 0 bases respectively, with 13 bases between them. CDR1 and CDR2 (germline): SEHNR, FQNEAQ (reference sequence). The CDR3 extends over 16 amino acids. The CDR3, as DNA: TGTGCCAGCAGCTATAGTGGGGTACACTCTGGAAACACCATATATTTT. Protein product: CASSYSGVHSGNTIYF.

V gene TRBV28 combines with J gene TRBJ2-1, with 7 bases aligning to TRBD2. Trimming took 4 bases from V and 6 from J; bases not matched to a gene: 6. CDR3 length equals 14 residues. The germline gives CDR1 MDHEN, CDR2 SYDVKM. The CDR3 bases are TGTGCCAGCAGTTCCGGCGGGAGAAGCAATGAGCAGTTCTTC. It specifies CASSSGGRSNEQFF. The full variable domain, its missing parts supplied by reference TRBV28 and TRBJ2-1, is DVKVTQSSRYLVKRTGEKVFLECVQDMDHENMFWYRQDPGLGLRLIYFSYDVKMKEKGDIPEGYSVSREKKERFSLILESASTNQTSMYLCASSSGGRSNEQFFGPGTRLTVL.

The CDR3 loop is CASSPYSKGRGRKETQYF. For the CDR3, the DNA is TGTGCCAGCAGTCCCTATTCGAAAGGGCGGGGGCGGAAAGAGACCCAGTACTTC. V and J are TRBV28 and TRBJ2-5, with D perhaps matching TRBD2 (7 bases). This CDR3 region has 18 residues. The V gene lost 5 bases and the J gene lost 3 bases, with 25 bases spanning the gap. Germline values: CDR1 MDHEN, CDR2 SYDVKM.

The chain links TRBV5-1 to TRBJ2-5; the D is unclear. This CDR3 contains 13 residues. Trimming pared 4 bases from V and 2 bases from J, leaving 9 bases between. The germline V gene has CDR1 SGHRS and CDR2 YFSETQ. CDR3 in DNA: TGCGCCAGCAGCCGCCCCCTACAAGAGACCCAGTACTTC. It codes for CASSRPLQETQYF. Full variable domain (outside the CDR3, taken from reference TRBV5-1 and TRBJ2-5): KAGVTQTPRYLIKTRGQQVTLSCSPISGHRSVSWYQQTPGQGLQFLFEYFSETQRNKGNFPGRFSGRQFSNSRSEMNVSTLELGDSALYLCASSRPLQETQYFGPGTRLLVL.

The V and J genes are TRBV2 and TRBJ2-3; 10 bases are a match to TRBD2. V dropped 4 bases and J dropped 2; count of bases not matched to a gene: 3. The CDR3 totals 15 residues. Germline V gene lookup returns CDR1 SNHLY and CDR2 FYNNEI. The CDR3 sequence: CASSGTSGNTDTQYF. DNA for the CDR3: TGTGCCAGCAGTGGGACTAGCGGAAACACAGATACGCAGTATTTT.

The J gene is TRBJ2-7, the V gene TRBV7-9, with 8 nucleotides matching TRBD1. The V gene end was trimmed by 1 base and the J gene end by 5 bases; junction bases not matched to a gene: 7. The CDR3 sequence is 15 residues long. Germline CDR1 and CDR2: SEHNR and FQNEAQ (reference sequence). The CDR3: CASSLGPRGRDEQYF. CDR3 coding DNA: TGTGCCAGCAGCTTAGGGCCCAGGGGGCGCGACGAGCAGTACTTC.